These 20 T cell receptor beta chains came from one sample sequenced in a study of a mutant IDH1 vaccine in newly diagnosed glioma (dated by TCRdb to about 2021). Sample time point, as interpreted from the label and publication: week 5, during vaccination. Each vaccine dose was 300 ug of a 20-mer mutant IDH1 peptide in Montanide, given subcutaneously with topical imiquimod. These TCRs' antigens remain unknown. Libraries came from the immunoSEQ multiplex PCR assay. The table comes from immuneACCESS by way of TCRdb, which keeps in-frame sequences with V and J called. Part of the clones is missing from these tables; in studies checked, under half for an unresolved V gene and the rest for unknown reasons. In all, the sample holds around 50,000 clones, and just under 80% of those were seen once. The biggest ten clones account for 5.2% of the sample. The sample was PBMCs, taken from a glioma patient whose treatment included an IDH1 peptide vaccine. Receptors originate from a man aged 50-59 years with glioma.

This chain connects TRBV6-1 to TRBJ2-1, with D unclear. Germline-derived CDR1 and CDR2 are MNHNS and SASEGT. Trimming stripped 4 bases from V and 6 bases from J, with 7 bases between. The CDR3 spans 12 residues. The CDR3 spells CASSGQTNEQFF. In DNA form, the CDR3 reads TGTGCCAGCAGTGGGCAGACCAATGAGCAGTTCTTC.

The chain has TRBV19 and TRBJ1-1; possible D gene TRBD1, 6 bases. The germline V gene has CDR1 LNHDA and CDR2 SQIVND (reference sequence). The V gene lost 6 bases and the J gene lost 6 bases, with 14 bases spanning the gap. CDR3 length: 13 amino acids. CDR3 residues: CASRGGVGAEAFF. In nucleotides, the CDR3 is TGTGCCAGTAGAGGGGGGGTTGGGGCTGAAGCTTTCTTT. Complete variable domain (other parts from reference TRBV19 and TRBJ1-1): DGGITQSPKYLFRKEGQNVTLSCEQNLNHDAMYWYRQDPGQGLRLIYYSQIVNDFQKGDIAEGYSVSREKKESFPLTVTSAQKNPTAFYLCASRGGVGAEAFFGQGTRLTVV.

This clone was found once. The chain is built from TRBV2 and TRBJ2-1; 9 bases align to TRBD1. The CDR3 runs to 15 residues. Germline V gene data show CDR1 as SNHLY and CDR2 as FYNNEI. The V gene end was trimmed by 6 bases and the J gene end by 2 bases; junction bases not matched to a gene: 5. Here the CDR3 DNA reads TGTGCCAGCAGGTTACAGGGGGCGGCCTACAATGAGCAGTTCTTC. This gives the protein CASRLQGAAYNEQFF. The full variable domain, with the rest looked up from reference TRBV2 and TRBJ2-1, is EPEVTQTPSHQVTQMGQEVILRCVPISNHLYFYWYRQILGQKVEFLVSFYNNEISEKSEIFDDQFSVERPDGSNFTLKIRSTKLEDSAMYFCASRLQGAAYNEQFFGPGTRLTVL.

The genes are TRBV9 and TRBJ2-2; D gene unclear. This CDR3 spans 13 amino acids. CDR1 and CDR2 (germline): SGDLS, YYNGEE. The ends were cut back, 2 bases at V and 6 bases at J, with 8 bases in the middle. The CDR3 DNA reads TGTGCCAGCAGCGTCGGAGTCGCCGGGGAGCTGTTTTTT. This sequence encodes CASSVGVAGELFF.

CDR3 protein: CASRGDSNQPQHF. Here the CDR3 DNA reads TGCGCCAGCAGAGGAGATAGCAATCAGCCCCAGCATTTT. The V and J genes are TRBV10-2 and TRBJ1-5; D not resolved. The CDR3 has 13 residues. Germline CDR1 reads WSHSY; CDR2 reads SAAADI. Trimming cost V 6 bases and J 0 bases, with 6 bases left between them.

This chain connects TRBV6-1 to TRBJ1-2; TRBD1 agrees at 7 bases. CDR3 size: 13 residues. Germline trimming cut 8 bases from V and 7 bases from J; bases unmatched to any gene: 10. Germline V CDR1 and CDR2: MNHNS, SASEGT. CDR3 sequence: CASGRDRSSGYTF. DNA for the CDR3: TGTGCCAGCGGCCGGGACAGATCTAGTGGCTACACCTTC.

The V and J genes are TRBV6-5 and TRBJ1-1; the match to TRBD1 covers 8 bases. Germline CDR1 is MNHEY and CDR2 is SVGAGI. Germline trimming cut 9 bases from V and 1 base from J; bases unmatched to any gene: 4. The CDR3 covers 13 residues. CDR3 in amino acids: CASRQGTNTEAFF. The CDR3, as DNA: TGTGCCAGTCGACAGGGGACGAACACTGAAGCTTTCTTT.

The gene calls are TRBV30 and TRBJ1-5; unclear D gene. The V end lost 2 bases, the J end lost 1 base, and 15 bases lay between the germline ends. The CDR3 length is 16 residues. The germline V gene encodes CDR1 GTSNPN and CDR2 SVGIG (reference sequence). CDR3: CAWSTPSGPSNQPQHF. CDR3 bases: TGTGCCTGGAGTACACCCTCGGGTCCGAGCAATCAGCCCCAGCATTTT.

The J gene is TRBJ2-2, the V gene TRBV5-1; D unclear. Per germline, CDR1 SGHRS and CDR2 YFSETQ. The CDR3 extends over 15 amino acids. The V end lost 6 bases, the J end lost 3 bases, and 15 bases lay between the germline ends. CDR3 residues: CASIPEPGHTGELFF. In DNA, the CDR3 is TGCGCCAGCATTCCGGAACCCGGACACACCGGGGAGCTGTTTTTT.

The CDR3 nucleotides are TGTGCCAGCAGTGAAGGGGGCGAAGGAAAACTGTTTTTT. Encoded protein: CASSEGGEGKLFF. The genes are TRBV6-1 and TRBJ1-4, with a possible D match to TRBD1 (5 bases). V dropped 1 base and J dropped 10 bases, with 10 bases sitting between them. Germline CDR1 MNHNS, CDR2 SASEGT. This CDR3 is built from 13 residues.

The V call is TRBV21-1, the J call TRBJ1-1. TRBV21-1 is noted as a pseudogene. The CDR3 is 12 amino acids. CDR3 sequence reads: CASSDQLDEAFF. The CDR3 DNA is TGTGCCAGCAGCGATCAGTTGGATGAAGCTTTCTTT.

V gene TRBV5-1 combines with J gene TRBJ1-1; no definite D call. The CDR3 totals 13 residues. Germline V gene lookup returns CDR1 SGHRS and CDR2 YFSETQ. The V end lost 6 bases, the J end lost 0 bases, and 9 bases lay between the germline ends. The DNA of the CDR3 is TGCGCCAGCAACGCGGATCTGAACACTGAAGCTTTCTTT. Translated, it gives CASNADLNTEAFF.

The rearrangement joins TRBV5-1 to TRBJ2-2; 7 bases line up with TRBD1. The CDR3 spans 15 residues. CDR1 is SGHRS and CDR2 is YFSETQ in the germline V gene. The trim removed 3 bases at V and 5 bases at J, leaving 7 bases unmatched. The CDR3 loop is CASSSPGQQTGELFF. The CDR3 DNA reads TGCGCCAGCAGCTCCCCGGGACAGCAAACCGGGGAGCTGTTTTTT.

V and J are TRBV6-4 and TRBJ1-1; tentatively, D is TRBD1 (6 bases). Looked up from germline, CDR1 is MRHNA and CDR2 is SNTAGT. This CDR3 region has 14 residues. V lost 6 bases and J lost 1, with 12 bases in between. The CDR3 spells CASRPQGTNTEAFF. The CDR3 DNA reads as TGTGCCAGCAGACCCCAGGGGACGAACACTGAAGCTTTCTTT.

This chain connects TRBV20-1 to TRBJ1-1; D is undetermined. This CDR3 has 11 residues. Germline lookup yields CDR1 DFQATT and CDR2 SNEGSKA (reference sequence). V was trimmed by 2 bases and J by 4 bases, leaving 5 bases between them. The CDR3 protein is CSARPGTEAFF. The CDR3 DNA sequence: TGCAGTGCTAGACCAGGCACTGAAGCTTTCTTT.

This CDR3 is CASSSRQGTGEQYF. The CDR3 nucleotides read TGTGCCAGCAGCTCAAGACAGGGGACCGGCGAGCAGTACTTC. J is TRBJ2-7 and V is TRBV7-8, with 8 bases aligning to TRBD1. Trimming removed 4 bases from V and 6 bases from J; junction bases left unmatched: 8. Per germline, CDR1 SGHVS and CDR2 FQNEAQ. This CDR3 is 14 amino acids long.

This clone occurred once. The CDR3 DNA sequence: TGCGCCAGCAGCCAAGATCACTTGGCCTTTAACTATGGCTACACCTTC. Its translation is CASSQDHLAFNYGYTF. The chain joins TRBV4-3 to TRBJ1-2, with D uncertain. Germline V gives CDR1 LGHNA, CDR2 YSLEER. CDR3 length: 16 amino acids. V lost 0 bases to trimming and J lost 1 base, with 12 bases between them.

In DNA, the CDR3 is TGCGCCAGCAGCGCGACAGGGGCGAACACCGGGGAGCTGTTTTTT. This translates into CASSATGANTGELFF. This sequence joins TRBV5-1 and TRBJ2-2; 8 nucleotides line up with TRBD1. V lost 4 bases and J lost 0; bases outside the gene matches: 2. Germline CDR1 and CDR2: SGHRS and YFSETQ. The CDR3 length is 15 residues.

This clone was observed a few times. This rearrangement joins TRBV27 to TRBJ1-4; 9 nucleotides match TRBD1. Germline V gene lookup returns CDR1 MNHEY and CDR2 SMNVEV (reference sequence). Trimming at V came to 7 bases and at J to 8 bases, leaving 8 bases not matched to a gene. The CDR3 has 14 residues. CDR3 protein: CASTTGQGGEKLFF. Here the CDR3 DNA reads TGTGCCAGCACTACGGGACAGGGAGGGGAAAAACTGTTTTTT.

V is TRBV6-5 and J is TRBJ2-5, with 7 bases lining up with TRBD2. The V and J ends lost 4 bases and 5 bases, in that order; junction bases with no gene match: 10. Germline V lookup: CDR1 MNHEY, CDR2 SVGAGI. CDR3 size: 15 residues. CDR3 region: CASSSGVGRGETQYF. In DNA, the CDR3 is TGTGCCAGCAGTTCGGGGGTTGGGCGGGGGGAGACCCAGTACTTC.